The clone carrying this TCR beta chain was found once. What it binds is not known. The data were produced by immunoSEQ multiplex PCR, yet TCRdb's version contains in-frame clones alone and is incomplete. This sample carries 35,000 or so clones, over 75% of them seen once, and the ten largest clones take 2.7%. CDR3 length: 15 amino acids. The V and J ends lost 5 bases and 1 base, in that order; junction bases with no gene match: 3. CDR1 MDHEN and CDR2 SYDVKM come from the germline V gene. The data belong to a study of T cells in localized non-small cell lung cancer. General study results and limits: Adjacent lung was found to contain a median about 62 of the top 100 tumor clones.

The sample in question was peripheral blood, obtained before any cancer treatment. The receptor's source is a woman aged 40 to 75 with stage I lung adenocarcinoma. V usage is TRBV28 and J usage is TRBJ1-2; TRBD1 agrees at 11 bases. The CDR3 region is CASSLGTGGNYGYTF. DNA of the CDR3: TGTGCCAGCAGTCTTGGGACAGGGGGTAACTATGGCTACACCTTC.